These 22 T cell receptor beta chains came from one sample sequenced in a study of blood T cell repertoires in COVID-19. Assay used: immunoSEQ multiplex PCR; TCRdb lists only in-frame clones, some missing. The table lists more than 110,000 clones, 80% to 85% of them singletons, with approximately 4% in the top ten. The sequenced material came from peripheral blood. The origin of the receptors is a woman aged 60-70 years with acute or convalescent COVID-19.

This rearrangement joins TRBV4-1 to TRBJ2-5; 13 bases agree with TRBD2. The CDR3 totals 17 residues. Germline V lookup: CDR1 MGHRA, CDR2 YSYEKL. The junction had 6 bases not matched to a gene; V was cut back by 5 bases and J by 0 bases. CDR3 DNA sequence: TGCGCCAGCAGCGCTCGGACTAGCGGGAGCTACCAAGAGACCCAGTACTTC. The encoded protein is CASSARTSGSYQETQYF.

This sequence joins TRBV21-1 and TRBJ2-7; the table's D gene call, TRBD2, was not cross checked with the DNA. TRBV21-1 is annotated as a pseudogene. The CDR3 runs to 15 residues. The CDR3 loop reads CASSKAVLRDSEQYF. CDR3 nucleotide sequence: TGTGCCAGCAGCAAAGCGGTCTTGCGGGACTCTGAGCAGTACTTC.

J is TRBJ2-5 and V is TRBV5-1; TRBD1 aligns across 8 bases. V shed 4 bases and J 5 bases; nucleotides not matched to a gene: 7. Germline CDR1 and CDR2: SGHRS and YFSETQ. CDR3 length equals 14 residues. The CDR3 loop reads CASSMDRVPETQYF. The CDR3 coding sequence is TGCGCCAGCAGCATGGACAGGGTGCCGGAGACCCAGTACTTC.

V is TRBV7-2 and J is TRBJ2-7; D ambiguous. Trimming pared 4 bases from V and 2 bases from J, leaving 9 bases between. CDR1 is SGHTA and CDR2 is FQGNSA in the germline V gene. CDR3 size: 13 residues. The CDR3: CASSYISTYEQYF. The DNA of the CDR3 is TGTGCCAGCAGCTACATCAGTACCTACGAGCAGTACTTC.

The V and J genes are TRBV21-1 and TRBJ1-2. TRBV21-1 represents a pseudogene. CDR3 length equals 15 residues. DNA of the CDR3: TGTGCCAGCAGCAACGCGGGAGCCGGCGGCTATGGCTACACCTTC. It encodes CASSNAGAGGYGYTF.

The gene calls are TRBV2 and TRBJ2-1; 9 bases fit TRBD1. CDR1 and CDR2 (germline): SNHLY, FYNNEI. V trimming: 6 bases; J trimming: 3 bases; junction bases outside the gene matches: 0. The CDR3 loop spans 13 amino acids. DNA of the CDR3: TGTGCCAGCAGGGGACAGGGCTACAATGAGCAGTTCTTC. As protein: CASRGQGYNEQFF.

CDR3 coding DNA: TGTGCCAGCAGTACGAGCGGTTTGAGGGAGACCCAGTACTTC. This sequence encodes CASSTSGLRETQYF. The rearrangement links TRBV27 to TRBJ2-5; perhaps TRBD2 as D (5 bases). With 5 bases removed from V and 5 bases from J, the gap between germline ends came to 15 bases. The CDR3 sequence is 14 residues long. Germline CDR1 reads MNHEY; CDR2 reads SMNVEV (reference sequence).

This rearrangement joins TRBV5-1 to TRBJ2-3; 8 bases are shared with TRBD2. Per the germline V gene, CDR1 is SGHRS and CDR2 is YFSETQ. The CDR3 totals 14 residues. V was clipped by 3 bases and J by 0 bases; unmatched bases: 0. The CDR3 region is CASSSSGSTDTQYF. In DNA form, the CDR3 reads TGCGCCAGCAGCTCTAGCGGGAGCACAGATACGCAGTATTTT. The variable domain in full, completed from reference TRBV5-1 and TRBJ2-3, reads KAGVTQTPRYLIKTRGQQVTLSCSPISGHRSVSWYQQTPGQGLQFLFEYFSETQRNKGNFPGRFSGRQFSNSRSEMNVSTLELGDSALYLCASSSSGSTDTQYFGPGTRLTVL.

The J gene is TRBJ2-7, the V gene TRBV28; possible D gene TRBD2, 6 bases. The V gene lost 7 bases and the J gene lost 4 bases, with 17 bases spanning the gap. Germline-derived CDR1 and CDR2 are MDHEN and SYDVKM. The CDR3 has 14 amino acids. The CDR3 DNA sequence: TGTGCCAGCAAAATCCAGGGACTCTTGTACGAGCAGTACTTC. It is translated as CASKIQGLLYEQYF.

The chain is built from TRBV24-1 and TRBJ2-1, with 13 positions matching TRBD2. V shed 4 bases, J shed 4 bases, and the junction held 6 bases outside the gene matches. Germline V CDR1 and CDR2: KGHDR, SFDVKD. There are 17 residues in the CDR3. The CDR3 is CATSDMGLAGSYNEQFF. The CDR3 DNA reads as TGTGCCACCAGTGACATGGGACTAGCGGGATCGTACAATGAGCAGTTCTTC.

The chain links TRBV7-9 to TRBJ1-1; 8 bases fit TRBD1. CDR3 length equals 15 residues. J was trimmed by 6 bases and V by 4 bases; bases with no gene match: 10. Germline CDR1 is SEHNR and CDR2 is FQNEAQ (reference sequence). The CDR3 bases are TGTGCCAGCAGCTCGCCGACAGGGGTGGACGCTGAAGCTTTCTTT. Translation gives CASSSPTGVDAEAFF.

This clone was seen more than once but under ten times. The chain couples TRBV25-1 to TRBJ2-7; 15 bases line up with TRBD2. The CDR3 has 14 amino acids. J lost 6 bases, V lost 4 bases, and 1 base had no gene match. Germline V CDR1 and CDR2: MGHDK, SYGVNS. CDR3 DNA: TGTGCCAGCAGTGGGGGACTAGCGGGAGGCGAGCAGTACTTC. Its protein product is CASSGGLAGGEQYF.

The chain couples TRBV28 to TRBJ1-2, with 8 bases that match TRBD1. Losses at the gene ends were 5 bases for V and 9 bases for J; bases not matched to a gene: 14. Per germline, CDR1 MDHEN and CDR2 SYDVKM. This CDR3 is 15 amino acids long. CDR3 in DNA: TGTGCCAGCAGTCTTATGTCTCGGACAGGGCTGCGCTACACCTTC. Residues: CASSLMSRTGLRYTF.

This chain connects TRBV19 to TRBJ1-5; D remains unclear. The length of the CDR3 is 15 residues. The germline V gene encodes CDR1 LNHDA and CDR2 SQIVND (reference sequence). Between the trimmed V and J ends, which lost 5 bases and 0 bases, there was a span of 11 bases. CDR3 protein: CASSSRGNSNQPQHF. The CDR3 DNA is TGTGCCAGTAGTTCAAGAGGAAATAGCAATCAGCCCCAGCATTTT.

This chain links TRBV4-3 with TRBJ2-1; D remains unclear. The ends were cut back, 2 bases at V and 8 bases at J, with 13 bases in the middle. There are 14 residues in the CDR3. Germline loops: CDR1 LGHNA, CDR2 YSLEER. The CDR3 loop is CASSQYPRVDEQFF. The CDR3 DNA reads TGCGCCAGCAGCCAATATCCTCGGGTCGATGAGCAGTTCTTC.

V and J are TRBV18 and TRBJ1-5; 8 nucleotides agree with TRBD1. Germline V CDR1 and CDR2: KGHSH, LQKENI. The CDR3 runs 16 residues. J was trimmed by 2 bases and V by 5 bases; bases with no gene match: 8. The CDR3 nucleotides read TGTGCCAGCTCATCTACTAACAGGGGGGGCAATCAGCCCCAGCATTTT. Protein: CASSSTNRGGNQPQHF.

The rearrangement uses TRBV7-2 and TRBJ2-3, with a weak D call TRBD2 (5 bases). The germline CDR1 and CDR2 sequences are SGHTA and FQGNSA. The CDR3 is 13 amino acids. Deletions cut 2 bases from V and 4 bases from J, with 7 bases between. CDR3 sequence: CASSLSGPDTQYF. CDR3 sequence (DNA): TGTGCCAGCAGCTTAAGCGGACCAGATACGCAGTATTTT.

The rearrangement uses TRBV5-6 and TRBJ1-1; perhaps TRBD1 as D (5 bases). Trimming removed 0 bases from V and 0 bases from J, with 6 bases in between. The CDR3 runs to 14 residues. The germline V gene encodes CDR1 SGHDT and CDR2 YYEEEE. The chain's CDR3 is CASSLGGMNTEAFF. As DNA, the CDR3 is TGTGCCAGCAGCTTGGGGGGCATGAACACTGAAGCTTTCTTT.

The chain uses TRBV5-1 and TRBJ2-2; 9 bases agree with TRBD2. There are 15 residues in the CDR3. Germline CDR1 and CDR2: SGHRS and YFSETQ. V dropped 0 bases and J dropped 8; count of bases not matched to a gene: 5. CDR3 protein: CASSLAASGTGELFF. CDR3 DNA: TGCGCCAGCAGCTTGGCCGCTAGCGGGACGGGGGAGCTGTTTTTT.

This clone was picked up one time. The genes are TRBV5-1 and TRBJ2-5, with 8 bases that match TRBD1. Per the germline V gene, CDR1 is SGHRS and CDR2 is YFSETQ. Losses at the gene ends were 3 bases for V and 2 bases for J; bases not matched to a gene: 0. This CDR3 spans 13 amino acids. CDR3: CASSYRGQETQYF. CDR3 nucleotide sequence: TGCGCCAGCAGCTACAGGGGGCAAGAGACCCAGTACTTC.

This clone has only one observation. V is TRBV2 and J is TRBJ1-1, with D tentatively TRBD1 (6 bases). The CDR3 consists of 14 residues. V lost 8 bases and J 5 bases, leaving 18 bases between the germline ends. Germline V gene data show CDR1 as SNHLY and CDR2 as FYNNEI. The CDR3 coding sequence is TGTGCCAGCTTAGGCCACAGGGAAGGGACTGAAGCTTTCTTT. Residues: CASLGHREGTEAFF. Full variable domain (outside the CDR3, taken from reference TRBV2 and TRBJ1-1): EPEVTQTPSHQVTQMGQEVILRCVPISNHLYFYWYRQILGQKVEFLVSFYNNEISEKSEIFDDQFSVERPDGSNFTLKIRSTKLEDSAMYFCASLGHREGTEAFFGQGTRLTVV.

The chain uses TRBV18 and TRBJ2-2; 8 bases are shared with TRBD1. The germline CDR1 and CDR2 sequences are KGHSH and LQKENI. V shed 5 bases, J shed 6 bases, and the junction held 5 bases outside the gene matches. CDR3 length equals 14 residues. The CDR3 coding sequence is TGTGCCAGCTCAGTAGGACAGGGTTCCGGGGAGCTGTTTTTT. It specifies CASSVGQGSGELFF.